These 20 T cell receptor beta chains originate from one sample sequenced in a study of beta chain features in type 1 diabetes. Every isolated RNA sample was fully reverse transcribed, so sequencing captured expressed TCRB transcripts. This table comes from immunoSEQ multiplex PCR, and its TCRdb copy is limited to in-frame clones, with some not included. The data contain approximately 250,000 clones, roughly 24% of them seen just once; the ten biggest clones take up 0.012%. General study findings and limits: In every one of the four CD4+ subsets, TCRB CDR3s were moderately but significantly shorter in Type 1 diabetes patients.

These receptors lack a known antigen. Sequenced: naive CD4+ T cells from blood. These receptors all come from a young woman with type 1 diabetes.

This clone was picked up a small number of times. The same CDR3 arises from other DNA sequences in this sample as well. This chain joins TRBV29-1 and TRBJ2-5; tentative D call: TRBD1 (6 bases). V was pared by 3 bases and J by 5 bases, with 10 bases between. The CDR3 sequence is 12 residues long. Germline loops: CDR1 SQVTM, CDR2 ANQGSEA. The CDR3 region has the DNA TGCAGCGTTGACAGGGGTCAGGAGACCCAGTACTTC. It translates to CSVDRGQETQYF.

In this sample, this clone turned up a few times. The CDR3 bases are TGTGCCAGCAGTTTCTACGGGAGATATACCTACGAGCAGTACTTC. Its protein is CASSFYGRYTYEQYF. V usage is TRBV27 and J usage is TRBJ2-7, with D perhaps TRBD2 (6 bases). The germline V and J ends were trimmed by 3 bases and 2 bases, with 14 bases remaining between them. Germline V CDR1 and CDR2: MNHEY, SMNVEV (reference sequence). The CDR3 covers 15 residues.

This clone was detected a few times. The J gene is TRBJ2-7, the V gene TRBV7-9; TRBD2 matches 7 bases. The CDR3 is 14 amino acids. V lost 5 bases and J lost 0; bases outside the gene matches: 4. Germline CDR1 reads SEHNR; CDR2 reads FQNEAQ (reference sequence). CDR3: CASSASGSSYEQYF. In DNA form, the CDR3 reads TGTGCCAGCAGCGCTAGCGGTTCCTCCTACGAGCAGTACTTC.

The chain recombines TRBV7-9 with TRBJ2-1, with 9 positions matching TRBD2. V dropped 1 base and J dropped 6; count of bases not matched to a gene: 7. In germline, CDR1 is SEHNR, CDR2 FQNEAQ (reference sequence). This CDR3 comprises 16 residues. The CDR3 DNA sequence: TGTGCCAGCAGCTTAGATCCGGGACTAGCTGGCAATGAGCAGTTCTTC. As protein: CASSLDPGLAGNEQFF.

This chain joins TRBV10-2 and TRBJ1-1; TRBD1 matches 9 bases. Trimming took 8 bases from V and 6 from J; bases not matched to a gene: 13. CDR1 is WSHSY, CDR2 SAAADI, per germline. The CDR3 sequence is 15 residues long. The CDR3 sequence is CASQTGGRLGPEAFF. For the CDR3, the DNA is TGCGCCAGCCAGACAGGGGGTCGTTTAGGTCCTGAAGCTTTCTTT.

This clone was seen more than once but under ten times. The CDR3 DNA sequence: TGTGCCAGCACCACGACTAGCGGGGTCTACGAGCAGTACTTC. This sequence encodes CASTTTSGVYEQYF. This chain joins TRBV28 and TRBJ2-7; 11 bases map to TRBD2. The J segment lost 3 bases and the V segment lost 7 bases, leaving 5 bases of the junction unmatched. Per germline, CDR1 MDHEN and CDR2 SYDVKM. The CDR3 totals 14 residues.

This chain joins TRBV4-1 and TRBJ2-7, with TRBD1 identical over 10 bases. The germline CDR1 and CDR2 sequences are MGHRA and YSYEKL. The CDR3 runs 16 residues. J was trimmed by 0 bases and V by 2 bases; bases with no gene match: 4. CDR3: CASSQTGTGDSYEQYF. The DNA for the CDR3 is TGCGCCAGCAGCCAAACAGGGACAGGGGACTCCTACGAGCAGTACTTC.

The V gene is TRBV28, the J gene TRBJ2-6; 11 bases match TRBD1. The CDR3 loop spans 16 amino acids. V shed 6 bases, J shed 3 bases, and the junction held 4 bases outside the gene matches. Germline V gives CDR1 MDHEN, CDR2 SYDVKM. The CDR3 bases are TGTGCCAGCAGGGACAGGGGGCGCAATGGGGCCAACGTCCTGACTTTC. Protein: CASRDRGRNGANVLTF.

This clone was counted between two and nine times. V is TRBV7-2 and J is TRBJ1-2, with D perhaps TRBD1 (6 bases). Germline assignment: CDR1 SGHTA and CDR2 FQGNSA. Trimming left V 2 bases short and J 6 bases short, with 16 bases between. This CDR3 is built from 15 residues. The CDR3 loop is CASSLHSSGVDGYTF. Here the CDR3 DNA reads TGTGCCAGCAGCTTACACTCGTCAGGGGTAGATGGCTACACCTTC. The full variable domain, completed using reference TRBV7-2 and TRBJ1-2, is GAGVSQSPSNKVTEKGKDVELRCDPISGHTALYWYRQSLGQGLEFLIYFQGNSAPDKSGLPSDRFSAERTGGSVSTLTIQRTQQEDSAVYLCASSLHSSGVDGYTFGSGTRLTVV.

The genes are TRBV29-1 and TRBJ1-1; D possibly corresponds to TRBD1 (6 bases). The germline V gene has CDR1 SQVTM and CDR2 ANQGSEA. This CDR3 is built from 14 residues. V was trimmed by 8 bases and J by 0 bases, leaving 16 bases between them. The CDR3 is CSLAGAPMNTEAFF. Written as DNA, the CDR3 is TGCAGCCTCGCAGGGGCACCCATGAACACTGAAGCTTTCTTT.

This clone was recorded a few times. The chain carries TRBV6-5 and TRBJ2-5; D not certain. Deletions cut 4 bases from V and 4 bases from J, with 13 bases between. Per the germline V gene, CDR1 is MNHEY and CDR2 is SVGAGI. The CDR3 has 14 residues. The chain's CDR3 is CASSFSTSGETQYF. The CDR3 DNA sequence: TGTGCCAGCAGTTTCTCGACATCCGGAGAGACCCAGTACTTC.

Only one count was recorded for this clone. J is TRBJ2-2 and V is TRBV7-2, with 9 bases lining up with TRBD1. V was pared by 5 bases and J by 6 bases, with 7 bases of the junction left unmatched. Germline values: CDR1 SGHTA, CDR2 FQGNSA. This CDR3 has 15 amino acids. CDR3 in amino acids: CASSITGGTAGELFF. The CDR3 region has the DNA TGTGCCAGCAGCATTACAGGGGGCACAGCCGGGGAGCTGTTTTTT.

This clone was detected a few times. The CDR3 loop is CASSSDTGELFF. The CDR3 DNA follows: TGTGCCAGCAGTTCAGACACCGGGGAGCTGTTTTTT. The V gene is TRBV28, the J gene TRBJ2-2; D is unclear. V gave up 4 bases and J gave up 3 bases, with 3 bases separating them. The germline CDR1 and CDR2 sequences are MDHEN and SYDVKM. This CDR3 comprises 12 residues.

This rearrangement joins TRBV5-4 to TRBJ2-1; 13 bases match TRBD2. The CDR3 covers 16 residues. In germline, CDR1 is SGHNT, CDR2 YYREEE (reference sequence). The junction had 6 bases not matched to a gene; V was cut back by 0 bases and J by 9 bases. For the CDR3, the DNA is TGTGCCAGCAGCTTGGCAGGACTAGCGGGAGTAGGTGAGCAGTTCTTC. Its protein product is CASSLAGLAGVGEQFF.

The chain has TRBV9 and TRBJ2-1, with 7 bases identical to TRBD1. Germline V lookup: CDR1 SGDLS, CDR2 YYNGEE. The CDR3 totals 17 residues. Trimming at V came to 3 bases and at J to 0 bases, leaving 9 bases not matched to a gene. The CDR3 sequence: CASSAWDSYSSYNEQFF. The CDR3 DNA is TGTGCCAGCAGCGCCTGGGACAGCTACAGCTCCTACAATGAGCAGTTCTTC.

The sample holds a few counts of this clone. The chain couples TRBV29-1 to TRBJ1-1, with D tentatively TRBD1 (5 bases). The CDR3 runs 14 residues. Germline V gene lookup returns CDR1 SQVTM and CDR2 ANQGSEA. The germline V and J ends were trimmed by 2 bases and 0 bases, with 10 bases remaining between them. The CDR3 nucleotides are TGCAGCGTTGAACGACAGCTAATGAACACTGAAGCTTTCTTT. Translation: CSVERQLMNTEAFF.

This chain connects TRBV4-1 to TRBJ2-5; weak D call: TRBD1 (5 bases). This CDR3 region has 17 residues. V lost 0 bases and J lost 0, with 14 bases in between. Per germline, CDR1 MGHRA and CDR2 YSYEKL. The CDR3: CASSQDRARRYQETQYF. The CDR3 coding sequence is TGCGCCAGCAGCCAAGACAGGGCCCGGCGGTACCAAGAGACCCAGTACTTC.

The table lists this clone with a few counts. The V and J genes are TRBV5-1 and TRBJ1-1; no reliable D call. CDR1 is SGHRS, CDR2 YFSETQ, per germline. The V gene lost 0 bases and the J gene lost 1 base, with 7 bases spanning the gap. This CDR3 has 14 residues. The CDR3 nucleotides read TGCGCCAGCAGCTTGGAAACAGCGAACACTGAAGCTTTCTTT. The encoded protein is CASSLETANTEAFF. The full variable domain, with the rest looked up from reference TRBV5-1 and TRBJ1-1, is KAGVTQTPRYLIKTRGQQVTLSCSPISGHRSVSWYQQTPGQGLQFLFEYFSETQRNKGNFPGRFSGRQFSNSRSEMNVSTLELGDSALYLCASSLETANTEAFFGQGTRLTVV.

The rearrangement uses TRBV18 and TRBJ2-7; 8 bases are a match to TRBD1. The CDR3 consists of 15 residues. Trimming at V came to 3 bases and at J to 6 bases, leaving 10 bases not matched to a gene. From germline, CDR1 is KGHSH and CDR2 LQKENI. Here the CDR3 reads CASSPDRARRGEQYF. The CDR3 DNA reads TGTGCCAGCTCACCGGACAGGGCAAGACGCGGCGAGCAGTACTTC.

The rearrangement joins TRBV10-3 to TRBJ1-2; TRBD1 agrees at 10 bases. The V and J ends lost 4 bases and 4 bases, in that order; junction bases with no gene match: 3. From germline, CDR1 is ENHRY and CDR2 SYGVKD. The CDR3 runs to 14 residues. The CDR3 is CAISGDRGPYGYTF. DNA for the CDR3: TGTGCCATCAGTGGGGACAGGGGACCCTATGGCTACACCTTC.